The 25 T cell receptor beta chains below were found in one sample sequenced in a study of blood T cell repertoires in COVID-19. The data were produced by immunoSEQ multiplex PCR, yet TCRdb's version contains in-frame clones alone and is incomplete. Here the sample spans 150,000 or so clones, 87% being singletons. Specimen: peripheral blood. The receptors originated from a woman aged 70-85 years with COVID-19, enrolled during active disease.

CDR3 in amino acids: CASNPYRTYGYTF. The DNA for the CDR3 is TGTGCCAGTAACCCTTACAGAACCTATGGCTACACCTTC. The chain couples TRBV19 to TRBJ1-2; D unresolved. The CDR3 loop spans 13 amino acids. Germline loops: CDR1 LNHDA, CDR2 SQIVND (reference sequence). The germline V and J ends were trimmed by 7 bases and 4 bases, with 13 bases remaining between them.

The chain uses TRBV7-2 and TRBJ2-7; 8 nucleotides align to TRBD1. The germline V gene encodes CDR1 SGHTA and CDR2 FQGNSA. The V gene end was trimmed by 5 bases and the J gene end by 0 bases; junction bases not matched to a gene: 9. CDR3 length equals 16 residues. CDR3 coding DNA: TGTGCCAGCAGCGGGAAGGACAGGGCATTCTCCTACGAGCAGTACTTC. The encoded protein is CASSGKDRAFSYEQYF.

This clone was picked up a small number of times. This chain connects TRBV6-5 to TRBJ2-1; 8 bases line up with TRBD2. Germline V lookup: CDR1 MNHEY, CDR2 SVGAGI. With 2 bases clipped from V and 9 bases from J, the junction kept 6 bases outside the gene matches. The CDR3 contains 14 residues. The CDR3 protein is CASSYQRGLGEQFF. The CDR3 DNA sequence: TGTGCCAGCAGTTACCAGCGGGGGTTGGGTGAGCAGTTCTTC.

The chain is built from TRBV20-1 and TRBJ2-3; D not resolved. Trimming shortened V by 3 bases and J by 1 base, and 8 bases separated the two germline ends. The CDR3 totals 13 residues. Germline CDR1 DFQATT, CDR2 SNEGSKA (reference sequence). CDR3 loop: CSASDQGTDTQYF. CDR3 DNA sequence: TGCAGTGCTAGTGACCAGGGCACAGATACGCAGTATTTT.

This chain joins TRBV6-5 and TRBJ2-2; TRBD1 aligns across 7 bases. The CDR3 extends over 15 amino acids. Germline CDR1 MNHEY, CDR2 SVGAGI. V gave up 4 bases and J gave up 3 bases; unmatched junction bases: 5. Here the CDR3 reads CASSSQGWDTGELFF. CDR3 DNA sequence: TGTGCCAGCAGTTCACAGGGGTGGGACACCGGGGAGCTGTTTTTT.

J is TRBJ2-3 and V is TRBV5-1; TRBD2 matches at 12 bases. CDR1 and CDR2 (germline): SGHRS, YFSETQ. The V and J ends lost 6 bases and 6 bases, in that order; junction bases with no gene match: 8. The CDR3 is made up of 15 amino acids. The CDR3 DNA reads TGCGCCAGCACCCCTAGCGGGGGGGCGGGGGATACGCAGTATTTT. Amino acids: CASTPSGGAGDTQYF.

V gene TRBV24-1 combines with J gene TRBJ2-5; TRBD1 matches at 7 bases. The CDR3 is made up of 13 amino acids. J was trimmed by 7 bases and V by 8 bases; bases with no gene match: 9. The germline CDR1 and CDR2 sequences are KGHDR and SFDVKD. CDR3 amino acids: CATKGQAKGTQYF. CDR3 DNA sequence: TGTGCCACCAAAGGACAGGCCAAAGGGACCCAGTACTTC.

The V call is TRBV2, the J call TRBJ1-5; D remains ambiguous. Trimming removed 5 bases from V and 13 bases from J, with 21 bases in between. Germline V gene sequence: CDR1 SNHLY, CDR2 FYNNEI. This CDR3 comprises 14 residues. The CDR3 bases are TGTGCCAGCAGTCAAGGACTTGGCGGGTGGGATCAGCATTTT. The encoded protein is CASSQGLGGWDQHF.

The chain recombines TRBV4-2 with TRBJ1-3, with a weak D call TRBD1 (5 bases). The V gene's germline CDR1 is LGHNA and CDR2 YNFKEQ. V lost 0 bases and J 2 bases, leaving 14 bases between the germline ends. The CDR3 runs to 17 residues. CDR3 in DNA: TGTGCCAGCAGCCAAGATCTGGGACTTTTGGCTGGAAACACCATATATTTT. This gives the protein CASSQDLGLLAGNTIYF.

The chain combines TRBV5-4 with TRBJ1-2; a possible D gene is TRBD1 (6 bases). The CDR3 is 15 residues long. V dropped 4 bases and J dropped 0 bases, with 13 bases sitting between them. Germline CDR1 SGHNT, CDR2 YYREEE (reference sequence). The CDR3, as DNA: TGTGCCAGCAGCGGCCGGGACACAGCTAACTATGGCTACACCTTC. As protein: CASSGRDTANYGYTF.

The rearrangement joins TRBV28 to TRBJ1-5; no clear D gene. This CDR3 has 15 residues. Germline-derived CDR1 and CDR2 are MDHEN and SYDVKM. The germline V and J ends were trimmed by 2 bases and 3 bases, with 11 bases remaining between them. CDR3 bases: TGTGCCAGCAGTTTACCTCTAGGAAACAATCAGCCCCAGCATTTT. Translated: CASSLPLGNNQPQHF.

The chain is built from TRBV5-4 and TRBJ2-7; 15 bases map to TRBD2. Germline lookup yields CDR1 SGHNT and CDR2 YYREEE (reference sequence). This CDR3 comprises 17 residues. V shed 2 bases and J 2 bases; nucleotides not matched to a gene: 5. The CDR3 DNA is TGTGCCAGCAGCTTAAGGACTAGCGGGGGGGCAACCTACGAGCAGTACTTC. This sequence encodes CASSLRTSGGATYEQYF. The variable domain in full, completed from reference TRBV5-4 and TRBJ2-7, reads ETGVTQSPTHLIKTRGQQVTLRCSSQSGHNTVSWYQQALGQGPQFIFQYYREEENGRGNFPPRFSGLQFPNYSSELNVNALELDDSALYLCASSLRTSGGATYEQYFGPGTRLTVT.

The chain carries TRBV5-1 and TRBJ1-1; 10 nucleotides agree with TRBD1. V trimming: 1 base; J trimming: 5 bases; junction bases outside the gene matches: 2. This CDR3 has 14 amino acids. CDR1 and CDR2 from the germline V gene are SGHRS and YFSETQ. The CDR3 protein is CASSLSGQGTEAFF. CDR3 nucleotides: TGCGCCAGCAGCTTGTCGGGACAGGGGACTGAAGCTTTCTTT.

The chain employs TRBV29-1 and TRBJ2-3; tentatively, D is TRBD2 (5 bases). V gave up 0 bases and J gave up 10 bases, with 11 bases separating them. This CDR3 has 12 amino acids. Per the germline V gene, CDR1 is SQVTM and CDR2 is ANQGSEA. The CDR3 DNA reads TGCAGCGTTGAAGACGCGGGTTCTGCGCAGTATTTT. Translating gives CSVEDAGSAQYF.

The chain joins TRBV4-1 to TRBJ2-7, with 8 positions matching TRBD2. The CDR3 covers 16 residues. Per germline, CDR1 MGHRA and CDR2 YSYEKL. V gave up 0 bases and J gave up 2 bases; unmatched junction bases: 6. The chain's CDR3 is CASSQDGGGLPYEQYF. The DNA for the CDR3 is TGCGCCAGCAGCCAAGATGGCGGGGGGCTTCCCTACGAGCAGTACTTC.

The chain is built from TRBV2 and TRBJ2-7, with 9 bases identical to TRBD1. This CDR3 contains 13 residues. V shed 7 bases, J shed 3 bases, and the junction held 4 bases outside the gene matches. Germline V lookup: CDR1 SNHLY, CDR2 FYNNEI. Written as DNA, the CDR3 is TGTGCCAGCAAAGGACAGGGGTACTACGAGCAGTACTTC. The encoded protein is CASKGQGYYEQYF.

The genes are TRBV14 and TRBJ2-5; TRBD2 aligns across 8 bases. The junction had 14 bases not matched to a gene; V was cut back by 0 bases and J by 5 bases. There are 18 residues in the CDR3. Germline loops: CDR1 SGHDN, CDR2 FVKESK. The DNA for the CDR3 is TGTGCCAGCAGCCAAGAGGGTCCATTTCGGGGGGGCTACGAGACCCAGTACTTC. Its protein is CASSQEGPFRGGYETQYF.

This clone has a single count. V usage is TRBV7-9 and J usage is TRBJ1-2, with 9 bases that match TRBD1. Unmatched junction bases numbered 12, after V lost 7 bases and J lost 0 bases. Germline loops: CDR1 SEHNR, CDR2 FQNEAQ (reference sequence). This CDR3 region has 17 residues. CDR3 protein: CASIQGQGGLANYGYTF. The DNA of the CDR3 is TGTGCCAGCATTCAGGGACAGGGAGGTTTAGCTAACTATGGCTACACCTTC. Drawing the rest from reference TRBV7-9 and TRBJ1-2, the complete variable domain is DTGVSQNPRHKITKRGQNVTFRCDPISEHNRLYWYRQTLGQGPEFLTYFQNEAQLEKSRLLSDRFSAERPKGSFSTLEIQRTEQGDSAMYLCASIQGQGGLANYGYTFGSGTRLTVV.

This chain joins TRBV27 and TRBJ2-2, with TRBD2 identical over 11 bases. Germline-derived CDR1 and CDR2 are MNHEY and SMNVEV (reference sequence). With 7 bases clipped from V and 4 bases from J, the junction kept 5 bases outside the gene matches. The CDR3 is made up of 15 amino acids. As DNA, the CDR3 is TGTGCCAGCACACGACTAGCGGGGACCACCGGGGAGCTGTTTTTT. Translation gives CASTRLAGTTGELFF.

This chain connects TRBV27 to TRBJ1-2, with a tentative D call TRBD1 (6 bases). The CDR3 is made up of 16 amino acids. The V gene's germline CDR1 is MNHEY and CDR2 SMNVEV (reference sequence). V was cut by 0 bases and J by 7 bases, with 18 bases left in between. CDR3 in amino acids: CASSLSGTLEAGGYTF. CDR3 sequence (DNA): TGTGCCAGCAGTTTATCGGGGACACTAGAGGCTGGTGGCTACACCTTC.

The V and J genes are TRBV19 and TRBJ1-2; D remains unclear. The CDR3 contains 11 residues. Germline CDR1 LNHDA, CDR2 SQIVND (reference sequence). Trimming cost V 3 bases and J 11 bases, with 10 bases left between them. For the CDR3, the DNA is TGTGCCAGTAGTATCGAGGATCTTTACACCTTC. It specifies CASSIEDLYTF.

This sequence joins TRBV6-6 and TRBJ1-4, with D tentatively TRBD1 (5 bases). This CDR3 comprises 15 residues. The germline V gene encodes CDR1 MNHNY and CDR2 SVGAGI (reference sequence). V was cut by 6 bases and J by 8 bases, with 19 bases left in between. This chain's CDR3 is CASRALRGGEEKLFF. As DNA, the CDR3 is TGTGCCAGCAGGGCCTTGAGGGGCGGGGAGGAAAAACTGTTTTTT.

V usage is TRBV21-1 and J usage is TRBJ1-1; the table assigns TRBD1, which was not confirmed against the DNA. TRBV21-1 corresponds to a pseudogene. The CDR3 consists of 16 residues. The CDR3 nucleotides are TGTGCCAGCAGCAAATCGGACAGGGGAAGGGGCACTGAAGCTTTCTTT. This codes for CASSKSDRGRGTEAFF.

DNA of the CDR3: TGTGCCAGCAGTACAATCGGACAGACTACTAACTATGGCTACACCTTC. It codes for CASSTIGQTTNYGYTF. The genes are TRBV28 and TRBJ1-2, with D perhaps matching TRBD1 (6 bases). V lost 5 bases and J 0 bases, leaving 16 bases between the germline ends. The CDR3 is 16 amino acids. Germline CDR1 reads MDHEN; CDR2 reads SYDVKM.

The V call is TRBV23-1, the J call TRBJ1-5; 7 bases are shared with TRBD1. TRBV23-1 is reported as an ORF; its role is uncertain. V dropped 0 bases and J dropped 0; count of bases not matched to a gene: 5. CDR3 length: 17 residues. This chain's CDR3 is CASSQSGTVYSNQPQHF. In DNA form, the CDR3 reads TGCGCCAGCAGTCAATCCGGGACAGTCTATAGCAATCAGCCCCAGCATTTT.